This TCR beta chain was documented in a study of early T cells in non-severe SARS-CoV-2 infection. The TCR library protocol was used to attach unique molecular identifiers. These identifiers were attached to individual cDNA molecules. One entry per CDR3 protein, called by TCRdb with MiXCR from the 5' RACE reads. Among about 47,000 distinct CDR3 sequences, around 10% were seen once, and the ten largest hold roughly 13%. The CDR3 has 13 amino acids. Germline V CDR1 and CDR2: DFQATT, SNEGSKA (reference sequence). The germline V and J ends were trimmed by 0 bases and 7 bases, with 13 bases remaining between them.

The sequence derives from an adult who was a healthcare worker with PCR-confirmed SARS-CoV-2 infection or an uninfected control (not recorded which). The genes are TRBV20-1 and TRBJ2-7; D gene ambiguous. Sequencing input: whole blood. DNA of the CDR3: TGCAGTGCTAGAGATCCCCTAGAAGGAGAGCAGTACTTC. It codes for CSARDPLEGEQYF.